This T cell receptor (beta chain) was profiled in a study of T cell repertoires in cytomegalovirus infection. The overall study: Both recently identified HLA-C-restricted and well-studied HLA-B-restricted CMV epitopes were used in the study. The study, taken as a whole, reports: CMV carriers having the relevant HLA were flagged by cumulative public TCR beta family frequency.

This clonotype came up once. Its antigen is not known. MiXCR, run by TCRdb on the reads, gives a single entry per CDR3 protein. The profile shows a few hundred thousand distinct CDR3 sequences, 34% of them singletons. This clonotype was obtained from a human donor in good health (CMV status not recorded). Some clones in this sample may be carry-over from other donors' samples. This specimen was cultured PBMCs, taken from culture after CMV antigen stimulation.

CDR3 in amino acids: CASSQGQNNYGYTF. CDR3 nucleotide sequence: TGCGCCAGCAGCCAAGGCCAGAACAACTATGGCTACACCTTC. The J gene is TRBJ1-2, the V gene TRBV4-1; D call uncertain. V was clipped by 1 base and J by 2 bases, with 8 bases between them. The CDR3 has 14 residues. CDR1 is MGHRA, CDR2 YSYEKL, per germline.